A selection of T cell receptor beta chains follows, all from one sample in a study of shared clonotypes between healthy human individuals. Method: immunoSEQ multiplex PCR; TCRdb's copy keeps in-frame clones and lacks some. Among some 580,000 clones listed, 98% were seen once. Sequencing was carried out using naive CD8+ T cells sorted from blood. Receptors were obtained from a man younger than 45 in good health. Both conserved end residues are part of each CDR3. A D gene is named only where the DNA matches it firmly.

d_call v_call cdr3_aa
NA TRBV19 CASSGVADNTGELFF
TRBD1 TRBV28 CASSLPRDRVIEQFF
NA TRBV7-9 CASSPFGAGEQYF
TRBD1 TRBV29-1 CSVDTNDRVTAFEQFF
NA TRBV6-1 CASSKGLKYYEQHF
TRBD1 TRBV7-9 CASSSRQGGQTQYF
NA TRBV7-9 CASRADRPPHYEQYF
TRBD1 TRBV6-6 CATDRAWNSYNEQFF
TRBD2 TRBV5-1 CASSPRPGRADEQYF
TRBD2 TRBV18 CASSPFLAGGRGNEQFF
TRBD1 TRBV13 CASSSTGGVPGELFF
NA TRBV7-9 CASSSPKGAGNTIYF
NA TRBV9 CASSEPRDGYNEQFF
TRBD1 TRBV27 CASSWTGCNEQFF
NA TRBV11-2 CASSSWTNDNEQFF
TRBD2 TRBV27 CASSWSGGYEQYF
TRBD1 TRBV14 CASRLQGAHRGTQYF
TRBD1 TRBV28 CASSLFRVRGRQGTDTQYF
NA TRBV25-1 CASSEMTAVGTGELFF
TRBD1 TRBV28 CASSWPGQGDEQYF
TRBD1 TRBV29-1 CSVEDRGKNYGYTF